This T cell receptor (beta chain) was captured by sequencing in a study of T cells in localized non-small cell lung cancer. Data came from immunoSEQ multiplex PCR; TCRdb stores just in-frame clones and leaves some out. The sample includes 20,000 to 30,000 clones, 65% to 85% of them seen just once. Notes on the study in general: Since sequencing was restricted to only one region of the tumor, intratumor heterogeneity remains a possibility. Of the tissues analyzed, uninvolved adjacent lung showed maximal T cell clonality, greater than tumor. A median of around 60 clones ranked among the top 100 in tumor appeared in adjacent lung.

CDR3 length: 14 residues. J lost 3 bases, V lost 4 bases, and 4 bases had no gene match. CDR1 and CDR2 (germline): SGHRS, YFSETQ. In regard to this clone: The antigen remains undetermined.

Material: peripheral blood, obtained before any cancer treatment. The sequence derives from a man aged 35-75 years with stage III squamous cell lung carcinoma. The rearrangement uses TRBV5-1 and TRBJ1-3; TRBD1 aligns across 7 bases. The CDR3 spells CASSLGDSGNTIYF. The CDR3 DNA is TGCGCCAGCAGCCTAGGGGACAGTGGAAACACCATATATTTT.